The clone carrying this T cell receptor (beta chain) was detected only a few times. This sample stems from a study of shared clonotypes between healthy human individuals. The unsorted PBMC replicate PCRs were performed with roughly 280 ng DNA, around 29,000 T cell genomes. It was on ten immunoSEQ deep assay plates that unsorted PBMC DNA was sequenced. In the original analysis: ImmunoSEQ sequences covered only the junction and lacked quality scores; filtering therefore differed. Repertoires were generated with immunoSEQ multiplex PCR, while TCRdb's copy carries only in-frame clones and drops some. V and J calls and clone size are copied from that table; D and trimming were computed from the DNA. This sample has some 530,000 clones; approximately 82% occur once, and the top ten carry around 12%. The CDR3 is 13 amino acids. With 3 bases removed from V and 1 base from J, the gap between germline ends came to 6 bases. Germline V gene sequence: CDR1 SGHTA, CDR2 FQGNSA.

This chain joins TRBV7-2 and TRBJ1-1; D is unresolved. Source material: PBMCs. This TCR derives from a middle-aged woman in good health. Some clones in this sample may be carry-over from other donors' samples. DNA of the CDR3: TGTGCCAGCAGCTTCATGCCGAACACTGAAGCTTTCTTT. As protein: CASSFMPNTEAFF. The full variable domain, rest sourced from reference TRBV7-2 and TRBJ1-1, is GAGVSQSPSNKVTEKGKDVELRCDPISGHTALYWYRQSLGQGLEFLIYFQGNSAPDKSGLPSDRFSAERTGGSVSTLTIQRTQQEDSAVYLCASSFMPNTEAFFGQGTRLTVV.